In its sample, the clone carrying this T cell receptor beta chain was seen once. Its antigen is unidentified. The record originates from a study of T-cell memory formation after mild COVID-19. Study-level points and caveats: Balance between CD4 and CD8 was seen in clones contracting day 15 to 85, and a CD4+ lean was seen in later expanders. CD4+ contracting clones were mainly CM and EM; CD8+ ones, EMRA. Nothing confirmed that second-wave clones peaking on day 37 were specific for SARS-CoV-2.

Trimming took 7 bases from V and 2 from J, leaving 14 bases between them. Germline values: CDR1 SGHTA, CDR2 FQGNSA. The CDR3 is made up of 14 amino acids. Constant-segment primers served in 5'RACE that generated TCR alpha and TCR beta cDNA libraries bearing sample barcodes and UMIs. TCRdb ran MiXCR on the 5' RACE reads and lists one entry per CDR3 protein. The data show roughly 190,000 distinct CDR3 sequences, around 20% seen once. This receptor was obtained from an adult woman who had mild COVID-19 (a few samples of this study predate the infection). Cell type and time point are not known. The chain employs TRBV7-2 and TRBJ1-2, with TRBD1 as a possible D gene (5 bases). The specimen sequenced was PBMCs or a T cell subset sorted from them (not recorded which). The CDR3 DNA reads TGTGCCAGCACCCCCACCGGGACGAACTATGGCTACACCTTC. It yields the protein CASTPTGTNYGYTF.